The rows below give T cell receptor beta chains drawn from one sample of a study of blood T cell repertoires in COVID-19. Some clones are missing from TCRdb's copy, which holds only in-frame ones; the method was immunoSEQ multiplex PCR. The data hold about 140,000 clones, with approximately 88% observed a single time. The specimen was peripheral blood. The source of these receptors is a woman aged 45-59 years with acute or convalescent COVID-19. The CDR3 runs from the conserved cysteine through the conserved F or W. Each record gives: CDR3 length, V gene, J gene, D gene, CDR3 DNA, CDR3 protein. The D gene is left open where the match is weak.

length: 15
V: TRBV6-2/TRBV6-3
J: TRBJ2-7
D: -
DNA: TGTGCCAGCAGTCTTTACCTGACAGGCACCTACGAGCAGTACTTC
CDR3: CASSLYLTGTYEQYF

length: 15
V: TRBV15
J: TRBJ1-4
D: -
DNA: TGTGCCACCAGCAGAGAATTGGACCAAGGAGGAAAACTGTTTTTT
CDR3: CATSRELDQGGKLFF

length: 16
V: TRBV7-9
J: TRBJ2-7
D: TRBD2
DNA: TGTGCCAGCAGTTCTACTAGCGGGGGGGTCTCCTACGAGCAGTACTTC
CDR3: CASSSTSGGVSYEQYF

length: 15
V: TRBV14
J: TRBJ1-2
D: -
DNA: TGTGCCAGCAGCCCACCAGGTGGCCTCAACTATGGCTACACCTTC
CDR3: CASSPPGGLNYGYTF

length: 15
V: TRBV7-7
J: TRBJ2-3
D: TRBD1
DNA: TGTGCTAGCAGCCCACTCGGACAGGCCGGGGATACGCAGTATTTT
CDR3: CASSPLGQAGDTQYF

length: 17
V: TRBV5-4
J: TRBJ2-1
D: TRBD2
DNA: TGTGCCAGCGCTAGTCCCACTAGCGGGGGGCCGGGGGATGAGCAGTTCTTC
CDR3: CASASPTSGGPGDEQFF

length: 17
V: TRBV27
J: TRBJ2-1
D: TRBD2
DNA: TGTGCCAGCAGTTTCCGAGGACTAGCGGGAGGGCCCTATGAGCAGTTCTTC
CDR3: CASSFRGLAGGPYEQFF

length: 15
V: TRBV20-1
J: TRBJ2-7
D: TRBD1
DNA: TGCAGTGCTAGTTGGGGACAGGGAGAGGACTACGAGCAGTACTTC
CDR3: CSASWGQGEDYEQYF

length: 17
V: TRBV12-2
J: TRBJ1-4
D: -
DNA: TGTGCAAGTCGCTTCGCCAAGAGGCCTTCAACTAATGAAAAACTGTTTTTT
CDR3: CASRFAKRPSTNEKLFF

length: 14
V: TRBV5-8
J: TRBJ1-2
D: -
DNA: TGTGCCAGCAGACCCCGGACAGCTAACTATGGCTACACCTTC
CDR3: CASRPRTANYGYTF

length: 15
V: TRBV29-1
J: TRBJ1-1
D: TRBD1
DNA: TGCAGCGTTGAAGAGTTTGGTCAGGGGGCCACTGAAGCTTTCTTT
CDR3: CSVEEFGQGATEAFF

length: 14
V: TRBV7-2
J: TRBJ1-5
D: -
DNA: TGTGCCAGCAGCCCCGTACTGGGCAATCAGCCCCAGCATTTT
CDR3: CASSPVLGNQPQHF

length: 14
V: TRBV19
J: TRBJ1-5
D: TRBD1
DNA: TGTGCCAGTAGTCCGACAGGGGAGGATCAGCCCCAGCATTTT
CDR3: CASSPTGEDQPQHF

length: 15
V: TRBV7-3
J: TRBJ1-3
D: -
DNA: TGTGCCAGCAGCTTAATGACAGGCTCTGGAAACACCATATATTTT
CDR3: CASSLMTGSGNTIYF